Following are 2 T cell receptor beta chains from one sample sequenced in a study of T cell repertoires in cytomegalovirus infection. In TCRdb, the reads were re-called with MiXCR into one record per CDR3 protein. This table has approximately 750,000 distinct CDR3 sequences, roughly 35% appearing once. The sequenced sample consisted of PBMCs. The source of these receptors is a human donor in good health (CMV status not recorded). Some clones in this sample may be carry-over from other donors' samples.

A few counts support this clonotype. The chain employs TRBV12-3 or TRBV12-4 and TRBJ1-2; 10 bases line up with TRBD1. This CDR3 has 18 residues. The trim removed 2 bases at V and 4 bases at J, leaving 13 bases unmatched. The CDR3 loop reads CASSLMRTGGSRGYGYTF. DNA of the CDR3: TGTGCCAGCAGTTTAATGCGGACAGGGGGAAGTCGGGGCTATGGCTACACCTTC.

This sequence joins TRBV28 and TRBJ2-7, with D perhaps TRBD2 (5 bases). V was clipped by 4 bases and J by 4 bases, with 14 bases between them. Germline V gene lookup returns CDR1 MDHEN and CDR2 SYDVKM. The CDR3 totals 14 residues. CDR3 DNA: TGTGCCAGCAGTTCCCCGCGCCGGGGTTACGAGCAGTACTTC. Encoded protein: CASSSPRRGYEQYF. Looking up the rest from reference TRBV28 and TRBJ2-7 gives the full variable domain: DVKVTQSSRYLVKRTGEKVFLECVQDMDHENMFWYRQDPGLGLRLIYFSYDVKMKEKGDIPEGYSVSREKKERFSLILESASTNQTSMYLCASSSPRRGYEQYFGPGTRLTVT.